These 6 T cell receptor beta chains were sequenced from one sample in a study of tumor-infiltrating lymphocytes in primary liver carcinoma. Taking about 20-31 mg of unsorted bulk tissue, the authors co-extracted RNA and DNA. The authors made TCR beta cDNA from roughly 480 ng total RNA with a constant-region primer. ARM-PCR, slightly modified, supplied the TCR beta libraries through three nested multiplex PCR rounds. TRBV1-TRBV30 forward primers and a C-beta reverse primer were used in the first two PCR rounds, which each ran for 9 to 10 cycles. TCRdb passed the multiplex PCR reads through MiXCR, listing each CDR3 protein once. The sample has about 120,000 distinct CDR3 sequences, 50% to 65% seen once. The sequenced material came from liver tumor tissue from sampling region 1. Described subset: tumor region T1, superior pole. The origin of the receptors is a woman aged 55-69 years with primary liver carcinoma and hepatitis B virus infection.

With regard to this clonotype: Sequence at one end of the junction differs from germline and may be a read error. This chain joins TRBV5-5 and TRBJ1-1; D is undetermined. Germline V gives CDR1 SGHKS, CDR2 YYEKEE (reference sequence). CDR3 length: 14 amino acids. CDR3 sequence: CASSFEWEYTEASF. The CDR3 nucleotides are TGTGCCAGCAGCTTCGAATGGGAATACACTGAGGCTTCCTTT.

In the case of this clonotype: This may be a read error, as it is one base from a much larger clone. CDR3 bases: TGTGCCTGGAGTGGCCCCGGGACAGGGGCTTCACCCTTCCACTTT. Translation gives CAWSGPGTGASPFHF. The chain recombines TRBV30 with TRBJ1-6, with TRBD1 matching over 10 bases. The CDR3 runs 15 residues. The germline V gene has CDR1 GTSNPN and CDR2 SVGIG (reference sequence).

About this clonotype itself: An end of the junction does not agree with germline; a read error may underlie this. The chain combines TRBV4-2 with TRBJ2-3; 13 positions match TRBD2. The CDR3 contains 19 residues. CDR1 and CDR2 from the germline V gene are LGHNA and YNFKEQ. The CDR3 region has the DNA TGTGCCAGCAGCCAAGATTGGACTAGCGGGAGCTCGGGCACATATACGCAGTATTTT. It encodes CASSQDWTSGSSGTYTQYF.

This clonotype was counted at least ten times. The chain combines TRBV6-6 with TRBJ2-2; D may be TRBD2 (6 bases). Deletions cut 5 bases from V and 6 bases from J, with 13 bases between. Germline assignment: CDR1 MNHNY and CDR2 SVGAGI (reference sequence). CDR3 length: 14 amino acids. The CDR3 DNA reads as TGTGCCAGCAGTCCCTCGGGACTCTCCGGGGAGCTGTTTTTT. This sequence encodes CASSPSGLSGELFF.

As to this clonotype: The CDR3 carries no conserved terminal phenylalanine or tryptophan, so it likely arises from a read error. This chain connects TRBV6-1 to TRBJ2-1; D unclear. With 3 bases removed from V and 4 bases from J, the gap between germline ends came to 10 bases. The CDR3 sequence is 14 residues long. Per germline, CDR1 MNHNS and CDR2 SASEGT. The CDR3 nucleotides are TGTGCCAGCAGTGATGAGACCGATTACAATGAGCAGTTCATC. Encoded protein: CASSDETDYNEQFI.

This chain joins TRBV5-1 and TRBJ2-7; 7 bases match TRBD2. CDR1 and CDR2 from the germline V gene are SGHRS and YFSETQ. The V and J ends lost 0 bases and 6 bases, in that order; junction bases with no gene match: 9. This CDR3 is built from 15 residues. CDR3 loop: CASSLEVTGGREQYF. The CDR3, as DNA: TGCGCCAGCAGCTTGGAGGTAACGGGAGGTCGCGAGCAGTACTTC.